The 28 T cell receptor beta chains reported below all come from one sample, sequenced in a study of blood T cell repertoires in COVID-19. TCRdb keeps only in-frame clones here, not all; method: immunoSEQ multiplex PCR. The sample shows a few hundred thousand clones, about 90% of them seen only once. Source material: peripheral blood. The receptors shown here come from a man between 18 and 29 years old with active or convalescent COVID-19.

The chain has TRBV2 and TRBJ1-2; unclear D gene. The CDR3 sequence is 12 residues long. Deletions cut 3 bases from V and 3 bases from J, with 5 bases between. Germline assignment: CDR1 SNHLY and CDR2 FYNNEI. As DNA, the CDR3 is TGTGCCAGCAGTGACCCCGACTATGGCTACACCTTC. Translation gives CASSDPDYGYTF.

The rearrangement joins TRBV3-1 (or the pseudogene TRBV3-2) to TRBJ2-2; no clear D. Germline V gene lookup returns CDR1 LGHDT and CDR2 YNNKEL (reference sequence). The V gene lost 4 bases and the J gene lost 3 bases, with 15 bases spanning the gap. The CDR3 has 16 residues. CDR3: CASSRLGIQDTGELFF. CDR3 nucleotide sequence: TGTGCCAGCAGCCGGCTTGGTATCCAGGACACCGGGGAGCTGTTTTTT.

DNA for the CDR3: TGTGCCAGCAGGGGGGGGGCTTATAGCAATCAGCCCCAGCATTTT. This codes for CASRGGAYSNQPQHF. The V and J genes are TRBV6-5 and TRBJ1-5; D may be TRBD1 (6 bases). This CDR3 region has 15 residues. The germline V gene has CDR1 MNHEY and CDR2 SVGAGI. Trimming removed 6 bases from V and 0 bases from J, with 12 bases in between.

The V and J genes are TRBV5-6 and TRBJ2-7; 10 positions agree with TRBD2. V dropped 0 bases and J dropped 1; count of bases not matched to a gene: 4. The CDR3 contains 16 residues. CDR1 and CDR2 from the germline V gene are SGHDT and YYEEEE. The CDR3 DNA reads TGTGCCAGCAGCTTGGAGAGTAGCGGGGGGTCCTACGAGCAGTACTTC. Protein: CASSLESSGGSYEQYF.

V and J are TRBV4-2 and TRBJ1-1, with TRBD1 as a possible D gene (5 bases). Deletions cut 0 bases from V and 0 bases from J, with 14 bases between. The CDR3 covers 17 residues. CDR1 is LGHNA and CDR2 is YNFKEQ in the germline V gene. CDR3 sequence reads: CASSQDLQGTMNTEAFF. Here the CDR3 DNA reads TGTGCCAGCAGCCAAGATCTCCAGGGAACTATGAACACTGAAGCTTTCTTT.

The CDR3 bases are TGTGCCAGCAGCTTAGTGCTCTTTGGCGGGGGGGTCCAAGAGACCCAGTACTTC. This codes for CASSLVLFGGGVQETQYF. This chain joins TRBV7-2 and TRBJ2-5; TRBD2 agrees at 9 bases. Looked up from germline, CDR1 is SGHTA and CDR2 is FQGNSA. The CDR3 is 18 residues long. J gave up 1 base and V 1 base, and 10 bases lay outside the gene matches.

This clone showed up just a few times. The chain couples TRBV7-8 to TRBJ2-1, with 9 bases lining up with TRBD2. Germline assignment: CDR1 SGHVS and CDR2 FQNEAQ. The CDR3 consists of 16 residues. V was pared by 0 bases and J by 3 bases, with 3 bases of the junction left unmatched. The CDR3 sequence: CASSLARLADYNEQFF. The CDR3 bases are TGTGCCAGCAGCTTAGCGCGACTAGCGGACTACAATGAGCAGTTCTTC.

The rearrangement links TRBV4-3 to TRBJ2-3, with TRBD2 matching over 8 bases. The CDR3 has 19 amino acids. Germline values: CDR1 LGHNA, CDR2 YSLEER. V trimming: 0 bases; J trimming: 1 base; junction bases outside the gene matches: 12. CDR3 DNA: TGCGCCAGCAGCCAAGATTTGTCTCTTAGCGGGGACCGCACAGATACGCAGTATTTT. Its translation is CASSQDLSLSGDRTDTQYF.

The V call is TRBV4-1, the J call TRBJ2-7, with 8 bases fitting TRBD2. The V segment lost 3 bases and the J segment 1 base; nucleotides outside the gene matches: 8. The CDR3 is made up of 16 amino acids. Germline CDR1 and CDR2: MGHRA and YSYEKL. CDR3 coding DNA: TGCGCCAGCAGCCATCCCCCGGCGGGAGGTTCCTACGAGCAGTACTTC. As protein: CASSHPPAGGSYEQYF.

This clone was counted a few times. The rearrangement joins TRBV27 to TRBJ2-3; D is perhaps TRBD2 (6 bases). The CDR3 length is 15 residues. Trimming removed 6 bases from V and 0 bases from J, with 13 bases in between. Germline CDR1 reads MNHEY; CDR2 reads SMNVEV (reference sequence). The CDR3 loop reads CASSPTSSSTDTQYF. Written as DNA, the CDR3 is TGTGCCAGCAGCCCTACTAGCTCCAGCACAGATACGCAGTATTTT.

V usage is TRBV4-1 and J usage is TRBJ2-3; no firm D call. The germline V gene encodes CDR1 MGHRA and CDR2 YSYEKL. The V gene lost 1 base and the J gene lost 0 bases, with 8 bases spanning the gap. The CDR3 covers 15 residues. The chain's CDR3 is CASSQVPRSTDTQYF. The CDR3 DNA reads TGCGCCAGCAGCCAAGTTCCCCGGAGCACAGATACGCAGTATTTT.

The chain couples TRBV3-1 (or the pseudogene TRBV3-2) to TRBJ1-1; 12 positions agree with TRBD1. CDR1 is LGHDT and CDR2 is YNNKEL in the germline V gene (reference sequence). This CDR3 has 14 amino acids. Losses at the gene ends were 6 bases for V and 8 bases for J; bases not matched to a gene: 7. CDR3 sequence (DNA): TGTGCCAGCAGGCCGGGCGGGACAGGGGGCGAAGCTTTCTTT. It specifies CASRPGGTGGEAFF.

V is TRBV20-1 and J is TRBJ2-1, with TRBD2 matching 9 bases. Germline CDR1 is DFQATT and CDR2 is SNEGSKA (reference sequence). CDR3 length: 11 residues. The CDR3 DNA is TGCAGCCCCGGGACTAGCTATGAGCAGTTCTTC. It is translated as CSPGTSYEQFF.

The V and J genes are TRBV2 and TRBJ2-7; unclear D gene. Germline V lookup: CDR1 SNHLY, CDR2 FYNNEI. The CDR3 totals 15 residues. Trimming removed 5 bases at V and 1 base at J, with 15 bases between. For the CDR3, the DNA is TGTGCCAGCAGTACCCCCCCGTGGCGGTCCTACGAGCAGTACTTC. Amino acid sequence: CASSTPPWRSYEQYF. Using reference TRBV2 and TRBJ2-7 for the parts outside the CDR3, the full variable domain is EPEVTQTPSHQVTQMGQEVILRCVPISNHLYFYWYRQILGQKVEFLVSFYNNEISEKSEIFDDQFSVERPDGSNFTLKIRSTKLEDSAMYFCASSTPPWRSYEQYFGPGTRLTVT.

The J gene is TRBJ1-1, the V gene TRBV12-3 or TRBV12-4; D call uncertain. This CDR3 comprises 11 residues. The V end lost 5 bases, the J end lost 8 bases, and 9 bases lay between the germline ends. CDR3 protein: CASSLGLEAFF. The CDR3 DNA reads TGTGCCAGCAGTCTTGGCCTCGAAGCTTTCTTT.

The J gene is TRBJ1-4, the V gene TRBV2; 10 nucleotides agree with TRBD1. Germline lookup yields CDR1 SNHLY and CDR2 FYNNEI. The CDR3 covers 16 residues. J lost 3 bases, V lost 4 bases, and 5 bases had no gene match. DNA for the CDR3: TGTGCCAGCAGTGTGGGACAGGGGCCGTCTAATGAAAAACTGTTTTTT. Protein: CASSVGQGPSNEKLFF.

The V gene is TRBV27, the J gene TRBJ1-1; D possibly corresponds to TRBD1 (6 bases). Germline assignment: CDR1 MNHEY and CDR2 SMNVEV (reference sequence). With 6 bases removed from V and 10 bases from J, the gap between germline ends came to 21 bases. The CDR3 consists of 14 residues. CDR3 residues: CASSRDGQQMGAFF. The CDR3 DNA follows: TGTGCCAGCAGCCGAGACGGACAGCAAATGGGAGCTTTCTTT.

The chain combines TRBV4-3 with TRBJ1-1; 10 bases are shared with TRBD1. Losses at the gene ends were 4 bases for V and 5 bases for J; bases not matched to a gene: 4. Germline-derived CDR1 and CDR2 are LGHNA and YSLEER. The CDR3 runs to 14 residues. The CDR3 spells CASSPGQGGTEAFF. The CDR3 DNA reads as TGCGCCAGCAGCCCCGGACAGGGGGGTACTGAAGCTTTCTTT.

The chain combines TRBV4-2 with TRBJ2-2, with a possible D match to TRBD1 (5 bases). Germline-derived CDR1 and CDR2 are LGHNA and YNFKEQ. Trimming cost V 4 bases and J 7 bases, with 16 bases left between them. This CDR3 region has 15 residues. The CDR3 nucleotides are TGTGCCAGCAGCCCCCCGGGCAGGGTGAACGGGGAGCTGTTTTTT. Translating it yields CASSPPGRVNGELFF.

The CDR3 nucleotides read TGTGCCAGCAGTTTCCGACTAGCGGGATACAATGAGCAGTTCTTC. Amino acid sequence: CASSFRLAGYNEQFF. The rearrangement joins TRBV28 to TRBJ2-1; 11 bases fit TRBD2. This CDR3 has 15 residues. V shed 3 bases, J shed 4 bases, and the junction held 2 bases outside the gene matches. Germline V CDR1 and CDR2: MDHEN, SYDVKM.

The rearrangement uses TRBV4-1 and TRBJ1-5; no definite D call. With 0 bases removed from V and 4 bases from J, the gap between germline ends came to 13 bases. This CDR3 has 16 amino acids. Germline V gives CDR1 MGHRA, CDR2 YSYEKL. The CDR3 sequence is CASSQDVGAKNQPQHF. CDR3 coding DNA: TGCGCCAGCAGCCAAGATGTAGGAGCCAAAAATCAGCCCCAGCATTTT.

V gene TRBV7-2 combines with J gene TRBJ2-5; the match to TRBD2 covers 12 bases. Germline V gene lookup returns CDR1 SGHTA and CDR2 FQGNSA. Germline trimming cut 3 bases from V and 4 bases from J; bases unmatched to any gene: 0. This CDR3 has 14 residues. The DNA of the CDR3 is TGTGCCAGCAGCTTGGGACTAGCGGGAGAGACCCAGTACTTC. Its protein is CASSLGLAGETQYF.

The chain carries TRBV6-5 and TRBJ1-3, with D maybe TRBD1 (5 bases). V was trimmed by 5 bases and J by 7 bases, leaving 18 bases between them. The CDR3 is 15 amino acids. Germline CDR1 and CDR2: MNHEY and SVGAGI. CDR3 in amino acids: CASSQTGGARNTIYF. As DNA, the CDR3 is TGTGCCAGCAGTCAGACGGGGGGTGCCCGGAACACCATATATTTT.

This clone was counted once. This chain uses TRBV7-3 with TRBJ2-1; TRBD2 aligns across 11 bases. This CDR3 is 16 amino acids long. With V trimmed by 4 bases and J by 6 bases, 8 bases remained unmatched. Germline lookup yields CDR1 SGHTA and CDR2 FQGTGA. The CDR3 protein is CASSSFSGRDGNEQFF. CDR3 bases: TGTGCCAGCAGCTCCTTTAGCGGGAGGGATGGCAATGAGCAGTTCTTC.

The CDR3 DNA sequence: TGTGCCAGCAGTTTAGGACTTAACAATGAGCAGTTCTTC. It is translated as CASSLGLNNEQFF. This chain joins TRBV12-3 or TRBV12-4 and TRBJ2-1, with D uncertain. This CDR3 contains 13 residues. V lost 1 base, J lost 5 bases, and 6 bases lay in between.

This chain connects TRBV7-9 to TRBJ2-7; D perhaps matches TRBD2 (5 bases). Germline CDR1 and CDR2: SEHNR and FQNEAQ (reference sequence). This CDR3 has 15 amino acids. V was clipped by 5 bases and J by 3 bases, with 17 bases between them. CDR3 DNA sequence: TGTGCCAGCAGCCCGCCGGACTTGATAGGCTACGAGCAGTACTTC. Protein sequence: CASSPPDLIGYEQYF. Variable domain in full (rest from reference TRBV7-9 and TRBJ2-7): DTGVSQNPRHKITKRGQNVTFRCDPISEHNRLYWYRQTLGQGPEFLTYFQNEAQLEKSRLLSDRFSAERPKGSFSTLEIQRTEQGDSAMYLCASSPPDLIGYEQYFGPGTRLTVT.

The rearrangement links TRBV5-1 to TRBJ2-1; the D gene is possibly TRBD1 (6 bases). Germline V lookup: CDR1 SGHRS, CDR2 YFSETQ. This CDR3 comprises 15 residues. V lost 0 bases, J lost 8 bases, and 15 bases lay in between. The DNA of the CDR3 is TGCGCCAGCAGCTTGGTTCCAGGGGCCCGCGATGAGCAGTTCTTC. Its protein product is CASSLVPGARDEQFF.

The chain uses TRBV29-1 and TRBJ1-2, with a possible D match to TRBD1 (6 bases). The V gene's germline CDR1 is SQVTM and CDR2 ANQGSEA. V lost 2 bases, J lost 10 bases, and 8 bases lay in between. This CDR3 region has 10 residues. CDR3 sequence (DNA): TGCAGCGTTGAACTGGGGGCCTACACCTTC. Protein product: CSVELGAYTF.